The clone carrying this T cell receptor beta chain was picked up a small number of times. These data originate in a study of blood T cell repertoires in COVID-19. Study-wide context: The origin of the acute and convalescent COVID-19 samples was the United States, Italy and Spain.

Looked up from germline, CDR1 is SGDLS and CDR2 is YYNGEE. The CDR3 sequence is 14 residues long. V was shortened by 0 bases and J by 2 bases, with 6 bases between the two germline ends. Per the study methods: Reference gene primer amplification gave nucleated cell count estimates. Clones were sequenced by immunoSEQ multiplex PCR, and TCRdb holds only the in-frame ones, with some missing. For V, J and clone size, that table is used; D and trimming come from the DNA. The table has some 200,000 clones, roughly 84% seen once. The chain recombines TRBV9 with TRBJ1-5; D call uncertain. The specimen sequenced was peripheral blood. The clonotype originates from a woman older than 75 with active or convalescent COVID-19. The chain's CDR3 is CASSVGQGNQPQHF. In nucleotides, the CDR3 is TGTGCCAGCAGCGTAGGGCAGGGCAATCAGCCCCAGCATTTT.